This TCR beta chain emerged from a study of shared clonotypes between healthy human individuals. Overall study findings and caveats: Some clonotypes were shared by all four sorted-subset donors, while others were not shared. The non-shared ones had lower generation probabilities than the shared ones. The genetic and exposure-history diversity represented was limited by few donors.

Those who donated, Caucasian adults without exception, all lived in Nashville, Tennessee. The investigators split CD4+ cells into a CD45RA+ naive subset and a CD45RA-negative memory subset. The V gene lost 2 bases and the J gene lost 6 bases, with 10 bases spanning the gap. Germline CDR1 and CDR2: SGHTA and FQGNSA. This CDR3 contains 13 residues. As concerns this clone: Its antigen is not identified.

Libraries were prepared by immunoSEQ multiplex PCR; TCRdb keeps only in-frame clonotypes and omits some of them. The sample yields about 1.5 million clones, around 95% seen once. This TCR was sampled from a man aged 25-45 years in good health. The V gene is TRBV7-2, the J gene TRBJ1-2; tentatively, D is TRBD1 (5 bases). Material: naive CD4+ T cells sorted from blood. Stated subset: CD45RA+ positively selected. For the CDR3, the DNA is TGTGCCAGCAGCTTACCCCAGGGACATGGCTACACCTTC. Amino acids: CASSLPQGHGYTF. The full variable domain, its missing parts supplied by reference TRBV7-2 and TRBJ1-2, is GAGVSQSPSNKVTEKGKDVELRCDPISGHTALYWYRQSLGQGLEFLIYFQGNSAPDKSGLPSDRFSAERTGGSVSTLTIQRTQQEDSAVYLCASSLPQGHGYTFGSGTRLTVV.